This T cell receptor beta chain originates from a study of blood T cell repertoires in COVID-19. Across the study: The study drew acute and convalescent COVID-19 samples from the United States, Italy and Spain. Sources were T cells, B-cell-depleted T cells, or PBMCs; the material itself was cDNA or gDNA.

In the authors' workflow: Counts of nucleated cells, estimated from reference gene primer amplification, were obtained. Only in-frame clones appear in the TCRdb table, and some are missing; sequencing was by immunoSEQ multiplex PCR. V, J and clone size reflect that table, while D and trimming were determined from the DNA. This table has 250,000 to 300,000 clones, over 75% appearing once. This clone appeared a few times. Distinct nucleotide sequences in the sample also encode this CDR3. V shed 1 base, J shed 3 bases, and the junction held 3 bases outside the gene matches. Germline-derived CDR1 and CDR2 are SGHAT and FQNNGV. The CDR3 extends over 14 amino acids.

This TCR was sampled from a woman aged 25 to 39 with acute or convalescent COVID-19. This chain links TRBV11-2 with TRBJ2-7; 7 bases are shared with TRBD1. Sequenced: peripheral blood. The CDR3 loop is CASSLGQGVYEQYF. The CDR3 DNA is TGTGCCAGCAGCTTAGGACAGGGAGTCTACGAGCAGTACTTC.